These 26 T cell receptor beta chains came from one sample sequenced in a study of cytomegalovirus exposure and HLA in healthy donors. The PCR employed 60 Vbeta primers together with 13 Jbeta primers. Clones were read by immunoSEQ multiplex PCR, and TCRdb kept only the in-frame ones, dropping some. The data show approximately 130,000 clones, around 75% seen once. The sample was PBMCs. These receptors were obtained from a woman between 45 and 65 years old in good health and CMV-seropositive.

V gene TRBV5-4 combines with J gene TRBJ2-3; D is unclear. CDR3 length: 15 amino acids. Germline assignment: CDR1 SGHNT and CDR2 YYREEE (reference sequence). V gave up 2 bases and J gave up 6 bases, with 16 bases separating them. CDR3 coding DNA: TGTGCCAGCAGCTTCGGCGGTTTCACCCCGGATACGCAGTATTTT. It codes for CASSFGGFTPDTQYF.

In its sample, this clone was seen a few times. V is TRBV10-3 and J is TRBJ2-4, with D possibly TRBD1 on 5 matching bases. Germline V gives CDR1 ENHRY, CDR2 SYGVKD. V lost 3 bases and J lost 3, with 12 bases in between. The CDR3 loop spans 15 amino acids. The CDR3 region has the DNA TGTGCCATCAGTGATACAACAGGTTACAAAAACATTCAGTACTTC. Translated, it gives CAISDTTGYKNIQYF.

The genes are TRBV18 and TRBJ2-1; 11 nucleotides agree with TRBD1. Germline CDR1 is KGHSH and CDR2 is LQKENI. V shed 6 bases, J shed 7 bases, and the junction held 8 bases outside the gene matches. The length of the CDR3 is 15 residues. The CDR3 DNA reads as TGTGCCAGCTCCCCGCGGGACAGGGGGTCAAATGAGCAGTTCTTC. Its protein product is CASSPRDRGSNEQFF.

This clone was detected only a few times. The chain couples TRBV6-5 to TRBJ1-1, with D unclear. Germline CDR1 reads MNHEY; CDR2 reads SVGAGI. The CDR3 is made up of 14 amino acids. Trimming removed 6 bases at V and 7 bases at J, with 18 bases between. The CDR3 DNA reads TGTGCCAGCAGCCACCTGCCTGGCCCGATTGAAGCTTTCTTT. It specifies CASSHLPGPIEAFF.

In its sample, this clone was seen a few times. The V gene is TRBV7-6, the J gene TRBJ2-1; tentatively, D is TRBD2 (5 bases). The V end lost 5 bases, the J end lost 2 bases, and 7 bases lay between the germline ends. This CDR3 is built from 13 residues. Germline CDR1 and CDR2: SGHVS and FNYEAQ. CDR3 protein: CASSHGTYNEQFF. Written as DNA, the CDR3 is TGTGCCAGCAGCCACGGGACCTACAATGAGCAGTTCTTC.

The J gene is TRBJ2-3, the V gene TRBV2; TRBD2 matches 13 bases. V trimming: 6 bases; J trimming: 5 bases; junction bases outside the gene matches: 5. CDR1 SNHLY and CDR2 FYNNEI come from the germline V gene. The CDR3 totals 15 residues. The CDR3 bases are TGTGCCAGCAGACCTCGACTAGCGGGGGGAGATACGCAGTATTTT. Protein: CASRPRLAGGDTQYF.

The chain employs TRBV7-2 and TRBJ1-1; possible D gene TRBD1, 6 bases. This CDR3 has 15 residues. Trimming removed 3 bases from V and 1 base from J, with 12 bases in between. Germline V gives CDR1 SGHTA, CDR2 FQGNSA. The CDR3, as DNA: TGTGCCAGCAGCTTTGCAGGGGCAGGGAACACTGAAGCTTTCTTT. It specifies CASSFAGAGNTEAFF. Looking up the rest from reference TRBV7-2 and TRBJ1-1 gives the full variable domain: GAGVSQSPSNKVTEKGKDVELRCDPISGHTALYWYRQSLGQGLEFLIYFQGNSAPDKSGLPSDRFSAERTGGSVSTLTIQRTQQEDSAVYLCASSFAGAGNTEAFFGQGTRLTVV.

The chain joins TRBV9 to TRBJ1-1, with D tentatively TRBD1 (5 bases). Germline assignment: CDR1 SGDLS and CDR2 YYNGEE. V was trimmed by 4 bases and J by 5 bases, leaving 12 bases between them. The CDR3 has 13 residues. The CDR3 here is CASSLTGGTEAFF. The CDR3 region has the DNA TGTGCCAGCAGCCTTACCGGGGGGACTGAAGCTTTCTTT.

J is TRBJ1-1 and V is TRBV18; tentative D call: TRBD1 (5 bases). The CDR3 spans 15 residues. The V and J ends lost 2 bases and 0 bases respectively, with 10 bases between them. CDR1 KGHSH and CDR2 LQKENI come from the germline V gene. The DNA for the CDR3 is TGTGCCAGCTCACCAGGGGGGAGGATGAACACTGAAGCTTTCTTT. Its protein is CASSPGGRMNTEAFF.

Here the CDR3 DNA reads TGTGCCAGCAGCTTCGAGGGGGTACCTGAAGCTTTCTTT. It encodes CASSFEGVPEAFF. This sequence joins TRBV5-6 and TRBJ1-1; perhaps TRBD1 as D (6 bases). Per germline, CDR1 SGHDT and CDR2 YYEEEE. This CDR3 has 13 amino acids. V dropped 2 bases and J dropped 6 bases, with 11 bases sitting between them.

CDR3: CASSLTGANMNTEAFF. CDR3 nucleotides: TGTGCCAGCAGCTTGACAGGGGCGAACATGAACACTGAAGCTTTCTTT. This chain uses TRBV5-4 with TRBJ1-1; 7 bases agree with TRBD1. This CDR3 region has 16 residues. V was clipped by 1 base and J by 0 bases; unmatched bases: 6. Germline V gives CDR1 SGHNT, CDR2 YYREEE (reference sequence).

The rearrangement uses TRBV7-2 and TRBJ2-1, with a tentative D call TRBD2 (5 bases). CDR1 and CDR2 (germline): SGHTA, FQGNSA. Trimming cost V 1 base and J 9 bases, with 13 bases left between them. The CDR3 totals 14 residues. In DNA form, the CDR3 reads TGTGCCAGCAGCTTAGTGTTTCCGAGCGGTGAGCAGTTCTTC. Translating gives CASSLVFPSGEQFF.

The V gene is TRBV5-1, the J gene TRBJ2-3; 15 bases match TRBD2. Germline V lookup: CDR1 SGHRS, CDR2 YFSETQ. J lost 3 bases, V lost 1 base, and 9 bases had no gene match. The CDR3 loop spans 19 amino acids. The CDR3, as DNA: TGCGCCAGCAGCTTGCCCGGGACTAGCGGGAGGAGGTCGACAGATACGCAGTATTTT. Translating gives CASSLPGTSGRRSTDTQYF.

V usage is TRBV5-6 and J usage is TRBJ2-2; TRBD1 agrees at 9 bases. The CDR3 has 17 residues. After removal of 0 bases from V and 1 base from J, the junction contained 4 bases not matched to a gene. Germline V gives CDR1 SGHDT, CDR2 YYEEEE. The CDR3 sequence: CASSLASTGGNTGELFF. The DNA of the CDR3 is TGTGCCAGCAGCTTGGCCTCGACAGGGGGGAACACCGGGGAGCTGTTTTTT.

The chain links TRBV6-5 to TRBJ2-1; perhaps TRBD2 as D (7 bases). V shed 7 bases and J shed 8 bases, with 21 bases lying between them. CDR1 is MNHEY and CDR2 is SVGAGI in the germline V gene. This CDR3 has 15 residues. As DNA, the CDR3 is TGTGCCAGCACCCTGGGGGGGCGGAATATCGATGAGCAGTTCTTC. It codes for CASTLGGRNIDEQFF.

The chain employs TRBV9 and TRBJ2-3; 7 nucleotides match TRBD2. Germline V lookup: CDR1 SGDLS, CDR2 YYNGEE. This CDR3 spans 16 amino acids. V gave up 1 base and J gave up 2 bases; unmatched junction bases: 7. For the CDR3, the DNA is TGTGCCAGCAGCGTATGGGCTAGCGGCCTCACAGATACGCAGTATTTT. Translated, it gives CASSVWASGLTDTQYF.

This clone was seen only a few times. This chain links TRBV7-2 with TRBJ2-1, with 11 bases identical to TRBD2. CDR1 is SGHTA and CDR2 is FQGNSA in the germline V gene. This CDR3 region has 17 residues. V trimming: 1 base; J trimming: 1 base; junction bases outside the gene matches: 3. The CDR3 here is CASSLEGTSGSYNEQFF. The CDR3 DNA sequence: TGTGCCAGCAGCTTAGAAGGGACTAGCGGTTCCTACAATGAGCAGTTCTTC.

The chain links TRBV5-1 to TRBJ1-2; D uncertain. Trimming removed 0 bases at V and 8 bases at J, with 5 bases between. The germline V gene encodes CDR1 SGHRS and CDR2 YFSETQ. The CDR3 length is 11 residues. The DNA for the CDR3 is TGCGCCAGCAGCTTGGCCGGGGGCTACACCTTC. Protein product: CASSLAGGYTF.

The chain links TRBV5-1 to TRBJ2-3; a possible D gene is TRBD1 (5 bases). The CDR3 totals 13 residues. V lost 4 bases and J 2 bases, leaving 8 bases between the germline ends. The germline gives CDR1 SGHRS, CDR2 YFSETQ. CDR3 nucleotide sequence: TGCGCCAGCAGCATGGACAACACAGATACGCAGTATTTT. Translation: CASSMDNTDTQYF.

This chain links TRBV5-1 with TRBJ1-2; no definite D call. V was pared by 4 bases and J by 5 bases, with 18 bases between. The CDR3 extends over 15 amino acids. Per germline, CDR1 SGHRS and CDR2 YFSETQ. The chain's CDR3 is CASSRWGVKEYGYTF. CDR3 DNA sequence: TGCGCCAGCAGCCGTTGGGGAGTGAAGGAATATGGCTACACCTTC.

The table lists this clone with a few counts. No conserved phenylalanine or tryptophan ends this CDR3, so it is likely a read error. The chain couples TRBV15 to TRBJ1-2; TRBD1 agrees at 9 bases. This CDR3 has 14 residues. Per the germline V gene, CDR1 is LNHNV and CDR2 is YYDKDF (reference sequence). The junction had 6 bases not matched to a gene; V was cut back by 3 bases and J by 7 bases. CDR3 in amino acids: CATSRGQGDGGYTL. The DNA for the CDR3 is TGTGCCACCAGCAGGGGACAGGGCGATGGTGGCTACACCCTC.

The V gene is TRBV4-3, the J gene TRBJ1-1; D is perhaps TRBD1 (6 bases). The length of the CDR3 is 15 residues. Germline values: CDR1 LGHNA, CDR2 YSLEER. The ends were cut back, 3 bases at V and 8 bases at J, with 19 bases in the middle. CDR3 nucleotide sequence: TGCGCCAGCAGCCAGGATTGGACAGAAAGTAGAGAAGCTTTCTTT. This codes for CASSQDWTESREAFF.

The table lists this clone with a few counts. The chain recombines TRBV2 with TRBJ1-1; 8 positions match TRBD1. The germline V gene encodes CDR1 SNHLY and CDR2 FYNNEI. V gave up 7 bases and J gave up 5 bases; unmatched junction bases: 9. This CDR3 comprises 14 residues. The CDR3 nucleotides read TGTGCCAGCATAACAGGGGGGAGTAATACTGAAGCTTTCTTT. Amino acids: CASITGGSNTEAFF.

This clone came up once. The rearrangement uses TRBV27 and TRBJ2-7, with 9 nucleotides matching TRBD1. The CDR3 runs 15 residues. Germline CDR1 is MNHEY and CDR2 is SMNVEV (reference sequence). J was trimmed by 2 bases and V by 6 bases; bases with no gene match: 8. The CDR3 spells CASRAVRTGAYEQYF. The CDR3 DNA reads as TGTGCCAGCAGAGCAGTTAGGACAGGGGCCTACGAGCAGTACTTC.

The rearrangement joins TRBV27 to TRBJ1-2; possibly TRBD1 for D (5 bases). This CDR3 region has 17 residues. The V end lost 3 bases, the J end lost 3 bases, and 20 bases lay between the germline ends. Germline CDR1 and CDR2: MNHEY and SMNVEV (reference sequence). CDR3 coding DNA: TGTGCCAGCAGTTTCGGATCAATTAGGGGTTTCTACTATGGCTACACCTTC. This codes for CASSFGSIRGFYYGYTF.

The rearrangement uses TRBV9 and TRBJ2-3; 10 nucleotides match TRBD2. The CDR3 has 16 residues. With V trimmed by 2 bases and J by 1 base, 4 bases remained unmatched. Per the germline V gene, CDR1 is SGDLS and CDR2 is YYNGEE. The CDR3 DNA sequence: TGTGCCAGCAGCGTTAGCCTAGCGGGGGGCACAGATACGCAGTATTTT. Translating it yields CASSVSLAGGTDTQYF.